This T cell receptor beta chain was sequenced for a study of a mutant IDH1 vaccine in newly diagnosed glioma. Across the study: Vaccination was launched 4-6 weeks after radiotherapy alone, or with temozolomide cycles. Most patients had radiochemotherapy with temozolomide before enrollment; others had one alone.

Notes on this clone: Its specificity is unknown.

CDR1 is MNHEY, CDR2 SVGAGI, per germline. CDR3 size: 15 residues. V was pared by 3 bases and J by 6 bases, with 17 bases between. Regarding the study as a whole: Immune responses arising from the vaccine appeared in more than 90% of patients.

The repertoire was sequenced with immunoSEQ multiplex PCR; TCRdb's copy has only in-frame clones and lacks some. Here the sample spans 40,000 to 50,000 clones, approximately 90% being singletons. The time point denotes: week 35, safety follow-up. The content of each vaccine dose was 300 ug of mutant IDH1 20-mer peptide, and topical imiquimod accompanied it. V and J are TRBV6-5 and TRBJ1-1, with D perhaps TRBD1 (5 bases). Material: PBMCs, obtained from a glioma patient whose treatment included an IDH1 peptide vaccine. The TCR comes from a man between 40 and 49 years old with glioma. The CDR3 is CASSYYLDTLPEAFF. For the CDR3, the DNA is TGTGCCAGCAGTTATTACCTGGACACGTTGCCTGAAGCTTTCTTT.